This TCR beta chain comes out of a study of shared clonotypes between healthy human individuals. Regarding the study as a whole: Clonotype sharing levels among donors were expected to vary with sequencing depth. Shared across a few donors were 4% to 5% of the naive CD4 clonotypes.

A note on this clone: The antigen remains unidentified.

Selected positively for CCR7 and CD45RO-negative, naive CD8 cells excluded terminally differentiated effector memory CD45RA+ cells. The assay was carried out at the deep level. Methods used by the authors: Junction-only immunoSEQ sequences carried no quality scores, so filtering differed. Profiled with immunoSEQ multiplex PCR; TCRdb holds only in-frame clones, not every one. The V and J calls and clone size are taken from that table; D and trimming were inferred from the DNA. The sample records around 2,000,000 clones, about 95% being singletons. Germline V CDR1 and CDR2: MGHRA, YSYEKL. V was pared by 3 bases and J by 6 bases, with 15 bases between. The CDR3 is 14 residues long.

V gene TRBV4-1 combines with J gene TRBJ2-7; D is unresolved. Sequencing input: naive CD8+ T cells sorted from blood. The receptor's source is a man aged 18 to 29 in good health. The CDR3 DNA reads TGCGCCAGCAGCCAGACCCCAGGCATGGGCGAGCAGTACTTC. It encodes CASSQTPGMGEQYF.